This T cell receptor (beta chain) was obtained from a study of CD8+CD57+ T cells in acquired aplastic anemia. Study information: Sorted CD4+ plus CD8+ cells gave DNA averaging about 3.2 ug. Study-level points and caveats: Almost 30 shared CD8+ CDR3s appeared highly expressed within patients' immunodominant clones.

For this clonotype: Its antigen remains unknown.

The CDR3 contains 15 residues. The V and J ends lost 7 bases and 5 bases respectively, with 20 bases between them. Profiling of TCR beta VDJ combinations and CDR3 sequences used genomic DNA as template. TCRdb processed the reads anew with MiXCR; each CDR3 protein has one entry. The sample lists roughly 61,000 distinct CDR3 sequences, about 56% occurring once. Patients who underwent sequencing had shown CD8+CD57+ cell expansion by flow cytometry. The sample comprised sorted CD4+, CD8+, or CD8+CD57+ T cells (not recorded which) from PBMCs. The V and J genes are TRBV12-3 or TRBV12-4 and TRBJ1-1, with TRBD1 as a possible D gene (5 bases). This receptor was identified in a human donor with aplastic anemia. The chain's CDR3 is CASTPDKWFGTEAFF. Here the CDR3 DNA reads TGTGCCAGCACCCCGGACAAATGGTTTGGGACTGAAGCTTTCTTT.